Shown below are 18 T cell receptor beta chains from a single sample sequenced in a study of T cells in Graves' hyperthyroidism and ophthalmopathy. RNA transcripts served as the template for amplifying TCR beta CDR3 regions. First-round RT-PCR with HTBI primers amplified the TCR CDR3 region. TCRdb passed the multiplex PCR reads through MiXCR, listing each CDR3 protein once. The data show roughly 300,000 distinct CDR3 sequences, roughly 20% seen once. The sequencing input was blood. These receptors were taken from a woman between 50 and 59 years old with Graves' hyperthyroidism.

The genes are TRBV20-1 and TRBJ2-2, with D possibly called TRBD1 or TRBD2 (5 bases each). Trimming pared 1 base from V and 10 bases from J, leaving 13 bases between. The CDR3 covers 13 residues. CDR1 is DFQATT, CDR2 SNEGSKA, per germline (reference sequence). The CDR3 reads CSARARGTVELFF. CDR3 DNA sequence: TGCAGTGCTAGAGCGAGAGGGACGGTGGAGCTGTTTTTT.

In its sample, this clonotype was seen many times. The rearrangement uses TRBV2 and TRBJ2-7; D gene ambiguous. CDR1 SNHLY and CDR2 FYNNEI come from the germline V gene. V was clipped by 7 bases and J by 0 bases, with 13 bases between them. The length of the CDR3 is 14 residues. In DNA, the CDR3 is TGTGCCAGCATAAATTCCGCCGGCTCCTACGAGCAGTACTTC. Translated: CASINSAGSYEQYF.

This clonotype occurred many times. The chain has TRBV2 and TRBJ1-1, with 11 nucleotides matching TRBD1. The CDR3 is made up of 13 amino acids. CDR1 SNHLY and CDR2 FYNNEI come from the germline V gene. After removal of 8 bases from V and 4 bases from J, the junction contained 3 bases not matched to a gene. The CDR3 sequence: CASEGQGGTEAFF. The CDR3 DNA follows: TGTGCCAGCGAGGGACAGGGGGGCACTGAAGCTTTCTTT. Looking up the rest from reference TRBV2 and TRBJ1-1 gives the full variable domain: EPEVTQTPSHQVTQMGQEVILRCVPISNHLYFYWYRQILGQKVEFLVSFYNNEISEKSEIFDDQFSVERPDGSNFTLKIRSTKLEDSAMYFCASEGQGGTEAFFGQGTRLTVV.

This clonotype showed up many times. This chain uses TRBV30 with TRBJ1-2; D unresolved. CDR1 and CDR2 from the germline V gene are GTSNPN and SVGIG (reference sequence). Trimming left V 2 bases short and J 3 bases short, with 10 bases between. This CDR3 spans 13 amino acids. The chain's CDR3 is CAWSLGIHYGYTF. In DNA form, the CDR3 reads TGTGCCTGGAGTCTGGGGATTCACTATGGCTACACCTTC.

The rearrangement uses TRBV5-4 and TRBJ2-3; maybe TRBD2 (6 bases). There are 15 residues in the CDR3. Trimming took off 0 bases at V and 2 bases at J, with 10 bases between the two ends. The germline V gene encodes CDR1 SGHNT and CDR2 YYREEE (reference sequence). The CDR3 coding sequence is TGTGCCAGCAGCTTGGGCGGGAAGGACACAGATACGCAGTATTTT. Its protein is CASSLGGKDTDTQYF. Full variable domain (outside the CDR3, taken from reference TRBV5-4 and TRBJ2-3): ETGVTQSPTHLIKTRGQQVTLRCSSQSGHNTVSWYQQALGQGPQFIFQYYREEENGRGNFPPRFSGLQFPNYSSELNVNALELDDSALYLCASSLGGKDTDTQYFGPGTRLTVL.

This clonotype was detected many times. The J gene is TRBJ2-5, the V gene TRBV3-1; 7 positions agree with TRBD1. The CDR3 runs to 13 residues. From germline, CDR1 is LGHDT and CDR2 YNNKEL (reference sequence). V trimming: 4 bases; J trimming: 4 bases; junction bases outside the gene matches: 3. The CDR3 sequence: CASSPTGSETQYF. CDR3 coding DNA: TGTGCCAGCAGCCCGACAGGGTCAGAGACCCAGTACTTC.

Only a few counts were recorded for this clonotype. The chain carries TRBV6-1 and TRBJ2-3; TRBD1 is a possible D gene (6 bases). This CDR3 is 14 amino acids long. Trimming pared 11 bases from V and 4 bases from J, leaving 19 bases between. Germline assignment: CDR1 MNHNS and CDR2 SASEGT. The CDR3 protein is CAYREGESPDTQYF. CDR3 sequence (DNA): TGTGCCTACCGAGAGGGGGAGTCTCCAGATACGCAGTATTTT.

This clonotype was recorded only once. CDR3 DNA: TGTGCCAGCCGCCGAGACGGGACTGCTTACAATGAGCAGTACTTC. It yields the protein CASRRDGTAYNEQYF. The rearrangement joins TRBV6-1 to TRBJ2-7; D is possibly TRBD2 (6 bases). This CDR3 region has 15 residues. Per germline, CDR1 MNHNS and CDR2 SASEGT. Trimming removed 8 bases at V and 7 bases at J, with 24 bases between.

This rearrangement joins TRBV27 to TRBJ2-7; D not resolved. The CDR3 runs 14 residues. V was shortened by 5 bases and J by 4 bases, with 15 bases between the two germline ends. In germline, CDR1 is MNHEY, CDR2 SMNVEV (reference sequence). The CDR3 reads CASSLLGMAYEQYF. In nucleotides, the CDR3 is TGTGCCAGCAGTCTCTTAGGGATGGCATACGAGCAGTACTTC.

V and J are TRBV27 and TRBJ1-6; D remains ambiguous. This CDR3 is built from 13 residues. V was pared by 4 bases and J by 3 bases, with 4 bases between. Looked up from germline, CDR1 is MNHEY and CDR2 is SMNVEV (reference sequence). This CDR3 reads CASSWNYNSPLHF. The CDR3 DNA is TGTGCCAGCAGTTGGAACTATAATTCACCCCTCCACTTT.

The table lists this clonotype with a few counts. One base away lies a much larger clone, so this may be a sequencing read error. The chain joins TRBV2 to TRBJ1-5; no reliable D call. This CDR3 spans 13 amino acids. Deletions cut 2 bases from V and 5 bases from J, with 7 bases between. The germline gives CDR1 SNHLY, CDR2 FYNNEI. The CDR3 DNA reads as TGTGCCAGCAGTGAACAGGTCGATCAGCCCCAGCATTTT. Amino acid sequence: CASSEQVDQPQHF.

This clonotype was observed many times. V usage is TRBV6-2 or TRBV6-3 and J usage is TRBJ2-3; 8 bases match TRBD2. Trimming at V came to 5 bases and at J to 0 bases, leaving 16 bases not matched to a gene. The CDR3 has 19 residues. Germline CDR1 reads MNHEY; CDR2 reads SVGEGT. The CDR3 sequence is CASSPGVAGRYTSTDTQYF. The CDR3 DNA reads as TGTGCCAGCAGTCCCGGGGTAGCGGGGAGATATACTAGCACAGATACGCAGTATTTT.

This clonotype was recorded many times. The J gene is TRBJ2-1, the V gene TRBV3-1; 8 positions match TRBD2. Germline values: CDR1 LGHDT, CDR2 YNNKEL (reference sequence). The CDR3 has 16 residues. V was pared by 1 base and J by 4 bases, with 6 bases of the junction left unmatched. The CDR3: CASSQADSGVYNEQFF. CDR3 sequence (DNA): TGTGCCAGCAGCCAAGCTGATAGCGGGGTGTACAATGAGCAGTTCTTC.

This clonotype was counted only a few times. The chain recombines TRBV6-5 with TRBJ2-1; no definite D call. This CDR3 spans 15 amino acids. Germline loops: CDR1 MNHEY, CDR2 SVGAGI. Trimming took 2 bases from V and 0 from J, leaving 8 bases between them. CDR3: CASSYGKSSYNEQFF. CDR3 bases: TGTGCCAGCAGTTACGGGAAGAGCTCCTACAATGAGCAGTTCTTC.

In this sample, this clonotype turned up many times. The DNA of the CDR3 is TGTGCCAGCAGCTTGGACCCACAGGGGAACACTGAAGCTTTCTTT. Amino acid sequence: CASSLDPQGNTEAFF. V gene TRBV5-5 combines with J gene TRBJ1-1; weak D call: TRBD1 (6 bases). The CDR3 has 15 residues. Trimming removed 0 bases at V and 1 base at J, with 10 bases between. Germline CDR1 and CDR2: SGHKS and YYEKEE (reference sequence).

In this sample, this clonotype turned up a few times. V and J are TRBV10-2 and TRBJ2-7; D might be TRBD1 (5 bases). Germline CDR1 reads WSHSY; CDR2 reads SAAADI. The CDR3 length is 14 residues. V lost 0 bases to trimming and J lost 5 bases, with 11 bases between them. The CDR3 DNA is TGCGCCAGCAGTGAGTCCAGGGCTACCCACGAGCAGTACTTC. This gives the protein CASSESRATHEQYF.

This clonotype was counted many times. The chain recombines TRBV7-2 with TRBJ1-1, with unresolved D. Trimming cost V 1 base and J 3 bases, with 6 bases left between them. Per the germline V gene, CDR1 is SGHTA and CDR2 is FQGNSA. The CDR3 extends over 13 amino acids. CDR3 region: CASSLGDYTEAFF. The CDR3 bases are TGTGCCAGCAGCTTAGGGGATTACACTGAAGCTTTCTTT.

This chain connects TRBV7-8 to TRBJ2-3, with 12 bases aligning to TRBD2. The length of the CDR3 is 19 residues. CDR1 and CDR2 (germline): SGHVS, FQNEAQ. V lost 5 bases and J lost 1; bases outside the gene matches: 13. CDR3 protein: CASSTPGPSGGGGTDTQYF. DNA of the CDR3: TGTGCCAGCAGCACCCCCGGGCCTAGCGGGGGGGGAGGCACAGATACGCAGTATTTT.